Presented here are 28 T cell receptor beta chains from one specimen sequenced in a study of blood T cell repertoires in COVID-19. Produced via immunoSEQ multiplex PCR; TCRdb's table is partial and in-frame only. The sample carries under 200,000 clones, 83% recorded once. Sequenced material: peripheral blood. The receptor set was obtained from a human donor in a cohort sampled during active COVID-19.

CDR3 residues: CASSQDLELLSGNTIYF. The CDR3, as DNA: TGTGCCAGCAGCCAAGACTTAGAGCTCCTCTCTGGAAACACCATATATTTT. V and J are TRBV4-2 and TRBJ1-3; D gene uncertain. Germline V CDR1 and CDR2: LGHNA, YNFKEQ. The ends were cut back, 0 bases at V and 0 bases at J, with 12 bases in the middle. The CDR3 is made up of 17 amino acids.

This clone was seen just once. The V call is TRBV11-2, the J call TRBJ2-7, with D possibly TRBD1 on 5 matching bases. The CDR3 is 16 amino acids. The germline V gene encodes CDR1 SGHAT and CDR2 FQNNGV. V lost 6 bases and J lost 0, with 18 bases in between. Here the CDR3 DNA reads TGTGCCAGCAGTCGTACAGGCCCTAGATTCTCCTACGAGCAGTACTTC. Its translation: CASSRTGPRFSYEQYF.

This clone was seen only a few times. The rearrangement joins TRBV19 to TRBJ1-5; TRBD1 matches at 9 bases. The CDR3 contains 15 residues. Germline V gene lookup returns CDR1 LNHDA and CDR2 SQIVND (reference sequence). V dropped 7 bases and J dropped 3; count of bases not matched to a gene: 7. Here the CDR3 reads CASIPGTGLNQPQHF. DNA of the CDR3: TGTGCCAGTATACCCGGGACAGGGCTCAATCAGCCCCAGCATTTT. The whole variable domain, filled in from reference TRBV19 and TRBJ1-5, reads DGGITQSPKYLFRKEGQNVTLSCEQNLNHDAMYWYRQDPGQGLRLIYYSQIVNDFQKGDIAEGYSVSREKKESFPLTVTSAQKNPTAFYLCASIPGTGLNQPQHFGDGTRLSIL.

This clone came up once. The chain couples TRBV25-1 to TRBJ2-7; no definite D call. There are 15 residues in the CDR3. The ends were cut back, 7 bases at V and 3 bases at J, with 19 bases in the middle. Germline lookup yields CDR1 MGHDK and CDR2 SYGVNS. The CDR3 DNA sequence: TGTGCCAGCATCCCGAACCAGCAGGCCCTCTACGAGCAGTACTTC. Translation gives CASIPNQQALYEQYF.

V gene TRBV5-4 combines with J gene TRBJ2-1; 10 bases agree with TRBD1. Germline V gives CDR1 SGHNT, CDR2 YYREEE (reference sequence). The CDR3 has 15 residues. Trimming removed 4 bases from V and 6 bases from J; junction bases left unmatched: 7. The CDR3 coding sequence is TGTGCCAGCAGCCTGGGACAGGGGAATGCCAATGAGCAGTTCTTC. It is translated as CASSLGQGNANEQFF.

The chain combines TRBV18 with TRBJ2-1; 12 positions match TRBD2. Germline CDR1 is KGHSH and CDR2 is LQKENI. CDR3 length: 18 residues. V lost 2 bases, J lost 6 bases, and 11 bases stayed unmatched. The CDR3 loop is CASSPSTLAGGRGNEQFF. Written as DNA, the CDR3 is TGTGCCAGCTCACCAAGTACCCTAGCGGGAGGGCGGGGCAATGAGCAGTTCTTC. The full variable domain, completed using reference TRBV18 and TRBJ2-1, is NAGVMQNPRHLVRRRGQEARLRCSPMKGHSHVYWYRQLPEEGLKFMVYLQKENIIDESGMPKERFSAEFPKEGPSILRIQQVVRGDSAAYFCASSPSTLAGGRGNEQFFGPGTRLTVL.

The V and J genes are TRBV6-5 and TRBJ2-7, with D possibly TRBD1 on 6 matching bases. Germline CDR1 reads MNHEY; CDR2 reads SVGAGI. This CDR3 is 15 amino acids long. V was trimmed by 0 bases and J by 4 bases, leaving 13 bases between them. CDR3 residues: CASSYSIGQPYEQYF. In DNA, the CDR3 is TGTGCCAGCAGTTACTCGATCGGACAGCCGTACGAGCAGTACTTC.

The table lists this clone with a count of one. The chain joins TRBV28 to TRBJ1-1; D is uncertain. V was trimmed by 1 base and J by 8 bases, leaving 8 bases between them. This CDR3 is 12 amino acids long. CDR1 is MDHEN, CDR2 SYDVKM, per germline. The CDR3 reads CASSLSREEAFF. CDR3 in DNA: TGTGCCAGCAGTTTATCGAGGGAAGAAGCTTTCTTT.

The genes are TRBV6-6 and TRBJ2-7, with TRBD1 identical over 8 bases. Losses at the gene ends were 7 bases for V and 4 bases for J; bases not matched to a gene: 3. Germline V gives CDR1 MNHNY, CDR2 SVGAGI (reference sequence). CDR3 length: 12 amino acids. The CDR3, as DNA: TGTGCCAGCACAGGGGGCGGGTACGAGCAGTACTTC. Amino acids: CASTGGGYEQYF.

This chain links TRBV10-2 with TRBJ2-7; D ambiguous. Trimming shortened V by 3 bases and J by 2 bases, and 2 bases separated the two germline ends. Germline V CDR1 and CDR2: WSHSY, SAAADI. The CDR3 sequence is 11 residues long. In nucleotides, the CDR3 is TGCGCCAGCAGTGACACCTACGAGCAGTACTTC. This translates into CASSDTYEQYF.

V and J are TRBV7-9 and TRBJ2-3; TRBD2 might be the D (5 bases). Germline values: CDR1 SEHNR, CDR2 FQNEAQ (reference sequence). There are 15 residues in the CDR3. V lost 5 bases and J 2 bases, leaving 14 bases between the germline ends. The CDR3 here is CASSRGRGNTDTQYF. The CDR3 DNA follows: TGTGCCAGCAGCCGAGGACGGGGAAACACAGATACGCAGTATTTT.

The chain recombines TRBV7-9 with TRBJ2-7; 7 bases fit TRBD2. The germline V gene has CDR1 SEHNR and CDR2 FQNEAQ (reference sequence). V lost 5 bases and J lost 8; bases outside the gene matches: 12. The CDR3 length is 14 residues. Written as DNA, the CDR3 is TGTGCCAGCAGCGCGGGCGGGGGAGAAGGAAAGCAGTACTTC. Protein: CASSAGGGEGKQYF.

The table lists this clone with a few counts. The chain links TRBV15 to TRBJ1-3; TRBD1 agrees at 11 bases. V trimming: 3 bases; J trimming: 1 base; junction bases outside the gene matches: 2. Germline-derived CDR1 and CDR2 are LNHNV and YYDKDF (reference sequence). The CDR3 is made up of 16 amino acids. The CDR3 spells CATSRGQGVSGNTIYF. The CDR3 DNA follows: TGTGCCACCAGCAGGGGACAGGGGGTATCTGGAAACACCATATATTTT.

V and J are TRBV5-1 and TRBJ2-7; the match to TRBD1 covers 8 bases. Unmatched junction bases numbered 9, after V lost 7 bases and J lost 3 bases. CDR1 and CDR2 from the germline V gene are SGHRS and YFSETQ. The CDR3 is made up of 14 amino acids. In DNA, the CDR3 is TGCGCCAGCCAAACTACGGGACAGGTCTACGAGCAGTACTTC. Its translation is CASQTTGQVYEQYF.

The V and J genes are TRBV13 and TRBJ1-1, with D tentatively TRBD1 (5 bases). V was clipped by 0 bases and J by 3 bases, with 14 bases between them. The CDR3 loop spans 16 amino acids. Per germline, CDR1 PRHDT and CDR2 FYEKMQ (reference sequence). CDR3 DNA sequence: TGTGCCAGCAGCTTAGGCCTGTGGCGGGGGGACACTGAAGCTTTCTTT. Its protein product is CASSLGLWRGDTEAFF.

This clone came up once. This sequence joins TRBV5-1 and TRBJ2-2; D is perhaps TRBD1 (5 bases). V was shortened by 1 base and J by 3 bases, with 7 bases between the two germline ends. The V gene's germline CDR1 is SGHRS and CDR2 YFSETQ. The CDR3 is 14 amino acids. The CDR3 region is CASSLTQDTGELFF. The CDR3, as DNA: TGCGCCAGCAGCTTGACACAGGACACCGGGGAGCTGTTTTTT.

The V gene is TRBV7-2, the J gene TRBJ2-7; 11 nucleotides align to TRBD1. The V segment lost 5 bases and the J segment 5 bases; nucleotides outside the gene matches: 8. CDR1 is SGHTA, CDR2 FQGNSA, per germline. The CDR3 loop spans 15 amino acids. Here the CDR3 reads CASSPDRGLINEQYF. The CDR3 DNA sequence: TGTGCCAGCAGCCCGGACAGGGGGCTTATCAACGAGCAGTACTTC.

DNA of the CDR3: TGCAGCGTTGCGGGATGGGGAGGAATCTCCTACGAGCAGTACTTC. Residues: CSVAGWGGISYEQYF. This chain joins TRBV29-1 and TRBJ2-7, with D possibly being TRBD2 (6 bases). Germline V gene data show CDR1 as SQVTM and CDR2 as ANQGSEA. The CDR3 is 15 residues long. The V and J ends lost 4 bases and 0 bases respectively, with 16 bases between them.

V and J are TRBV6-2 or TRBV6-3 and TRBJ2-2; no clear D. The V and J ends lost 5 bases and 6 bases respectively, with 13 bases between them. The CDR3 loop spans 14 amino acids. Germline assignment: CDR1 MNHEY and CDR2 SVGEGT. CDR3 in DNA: TGTGCCAGCAGTAGTTCGTTCGGTGCCGGGGAGCTGTTTTTT. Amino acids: CASSSSFGAGELFF.

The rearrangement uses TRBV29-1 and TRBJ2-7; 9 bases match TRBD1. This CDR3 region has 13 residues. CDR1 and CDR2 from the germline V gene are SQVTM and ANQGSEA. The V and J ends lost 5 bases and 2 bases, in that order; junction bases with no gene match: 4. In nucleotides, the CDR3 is TGCAGCGTTAAAGGACAGGGGACCTACGAGCAGTACTTC. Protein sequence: CSVKGQGTYEQYF.

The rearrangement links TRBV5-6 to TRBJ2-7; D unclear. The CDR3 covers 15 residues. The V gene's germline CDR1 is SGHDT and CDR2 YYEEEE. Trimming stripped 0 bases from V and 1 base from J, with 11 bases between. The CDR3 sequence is CASSLVAGRSYEQYF. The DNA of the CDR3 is TGTGCCAGCAGCTTGGTGGCAGGCCGATCCTACGAGCAGTACTTC.

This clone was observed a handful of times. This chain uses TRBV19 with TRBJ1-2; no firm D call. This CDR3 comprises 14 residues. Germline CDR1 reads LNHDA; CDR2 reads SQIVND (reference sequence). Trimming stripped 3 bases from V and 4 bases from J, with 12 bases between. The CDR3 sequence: CASSISGPPYGYTF. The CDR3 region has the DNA TGTGCCAGTAGTATCTCGGGTCCCCCCTATGGCTACACCTTC.

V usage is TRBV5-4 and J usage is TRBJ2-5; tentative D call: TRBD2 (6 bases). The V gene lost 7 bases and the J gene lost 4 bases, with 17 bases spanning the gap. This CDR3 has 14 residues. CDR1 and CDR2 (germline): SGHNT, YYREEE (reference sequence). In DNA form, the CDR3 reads TGTGCCAGCGGAAGGGACTCCCGAGGAGAGACCCAGTACTTC. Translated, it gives CASGRDSRGETQYF.

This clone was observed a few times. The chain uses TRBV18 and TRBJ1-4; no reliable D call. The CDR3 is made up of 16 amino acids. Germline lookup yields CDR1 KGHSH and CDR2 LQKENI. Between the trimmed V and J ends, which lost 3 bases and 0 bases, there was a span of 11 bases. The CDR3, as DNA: TGTGCCAGCTCACCGGTACAGAGAGCAACTAATGAAAAACTGTTTTTT. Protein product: CASSPVQRATNEKLFF.

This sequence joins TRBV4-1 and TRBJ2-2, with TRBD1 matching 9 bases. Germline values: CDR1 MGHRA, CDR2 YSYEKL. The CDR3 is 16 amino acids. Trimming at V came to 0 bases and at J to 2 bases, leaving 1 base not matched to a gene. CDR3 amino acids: CASSQEGQGNTGELFF. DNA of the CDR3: TGCGCCAGCAGCCAAGAGGGACAGGGTAACACCGGGGAGCTGTTTTTT.

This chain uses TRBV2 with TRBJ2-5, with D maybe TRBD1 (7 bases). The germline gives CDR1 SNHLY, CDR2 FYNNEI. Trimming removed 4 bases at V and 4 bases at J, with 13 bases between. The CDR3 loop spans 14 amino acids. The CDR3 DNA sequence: TGTGCCAGCAGTGGGAGGCAGGGGGGAGAGACCCAGTACTTC. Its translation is CASSGRQGGETQYF.

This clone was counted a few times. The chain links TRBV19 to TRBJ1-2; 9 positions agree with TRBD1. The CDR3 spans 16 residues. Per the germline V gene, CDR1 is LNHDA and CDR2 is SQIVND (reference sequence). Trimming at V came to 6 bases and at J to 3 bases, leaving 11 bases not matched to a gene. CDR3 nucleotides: TGTGCCAGTAGGGGGGGGACAGGGTCTCCAGACTATGGCTACACCTTC. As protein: CASRGGTGSPDYGYTF.

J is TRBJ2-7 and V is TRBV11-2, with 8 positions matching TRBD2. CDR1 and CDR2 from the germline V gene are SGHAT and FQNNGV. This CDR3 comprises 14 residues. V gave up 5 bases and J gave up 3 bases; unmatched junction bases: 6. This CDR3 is CASSVSGKDYEQYF. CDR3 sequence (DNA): TGTGCCAGCAGCGTTAGCGGGAAGGACTACGAGCAGTACTTC.